This passage covers 11 T cell receptor beta chains from one sample sequenced in a study of shared T cell receptors in the human thymus. Sequenced by immunoSEQ multiplex PCR; TCRdb stores in-frame clones only, minus some. The sample consists of approximately 400,000 clones, 95% of them appearing once. Sequencing was done on a sample of thymocytes. The receptor set was obtained from a human donor.

With regard to this clone: Other nucleotide sequences from this sample produce the same CDR3. The CDR3 protein is CASSLSGNQPQHF. The DNA for the CDR3 is TGTGCCAGCAGCTTGAGTGGCAATCAGCCCCAGCATTTT. The chain joins TRBV5-4 to TRBJ1-5; D is uncertain. Germline lookup yields CDR1 SGHNT and CDR2 YYREEE (reference sequence). V was trimmed by 1 base and J by 2 bases, leaving 4 bases between them. CDR3 length: 13 amino acids.

The chain has TRBV6-1 and TRBJ2-1; 8 positions agree with TRBD1. Germline loops: CDR1 MNHNS, CDR2 SASEGT. With V trimmed by 2 bases and J by 4 bases, 13 bases remained unmatched. The CDR3 length is 18 residues. Here the CDR3 reads CASSEWGILGQGYNEQFF. CDR3 bases: TGTGCCAGCAGTGAATGGGGGATCTTAGGACAGGGTTACAATGAGCAGTTCTTC.

This clone is a singleton in its sample. The chain recombines TRBV28 with TRBJ2-3; 12 nucleotides align to TRBD2. This CDR3 has 18 amino acids. J was trimmed by 2 bases and V by 3 bases; bases with no gene match: 9. Germline V lookup: CDR1 MDHEN, CDR2 SYDVKM. The CDR3 protein is CASSLVTSGRLVTDTQYF. CDR3 DNA sequence: TGTGCCAGCAGTTTGGTTACTAGCGGGAGGTTAGTCACAGATACGCAGTATTTT.

J is TRBJ2-3 and V is TRBV27; 7 bases align to TRBD2. The germline gives CDR1 MNHEY, CDR2 SMNVEV (reference sequence). The length of the CDR3 is 14 residues. The trim removed 6 bases at V and 6 bases at J, leaving 9 bases unmatched. CDR3 amino acids: CASRKRDRFDTQYF. Here the CDR3 DNA reads TGTGCCAGCAGGAAGCGGGATCGTTTCGATACGCAGTATTTT.

This sequence joins TRBV5-1 and TRBJ2-5, with TRBD1 matching over 8 bases. CDR3 length: 14 residues. The J segment lost 4 bases and the V segment lost 2 bases, leaving 4 bases of the junction unmatched. Germline-derived CDR1 and CDR2 are SGHRS and YFSETQ. CDR3 region: CASSLGQGAETQYF. The CDR3 bases are TGCGCCAGCAGCTTAGGTCAGGGGGCAGAGACCCAGTACTTC.

The genes are TRBV10-3 and TRBJ2-1; 9 nucleotides match TRBD2. Germline V gives CDR1 ENHRY, CDR2 SYGVKD. The CDR3 is 16 amino acids. The trim removed 1 base at V and 5 bases at J, leaving 6 bases unmatched. CDR3 DNA sequence: TGTGCCATCAGTGAGTACAGCGGGAGGTTTCACAATGAGCAGTTCTTC. Translating it yields CAISEYSGRFHNEQFF.

The V gene is TRBV29-1, the J gene TRBJ2-5; D possibly uses TRBD1 or TRBD2 (5 bases each). The CDR3 contains 13 residues. The V gene's germline CDR1 is SQVTM and CDR2 ANQGSEA. The ends were cut back, 3 bases at V and 5 bases at J, with 13 bases in the middle. The CDR3 DNA reads TGCAGCGTTGAGGGGGTCGGGTACGAGACCCAGTACTTC. Its protein is CSVEGVGYETQYF.

The chain joins TRBV27 to TRBJ2-2; D possibly corresponds to TRBD1 (5 bases). In germline, CDR1 is MNHEY, CDR2 SMNVEV (reference sequence). V was cut by 4 bases and J by 4 bases, with 19 bases left in between. The CDR3 has 17 residues. The CDR3 DNA sequence: TGTGCCAGCAGTTCGATCCCCAGGGCTGCAGGCACCGGGGAGCTGTTTTTT. Its protein product is CASSSIPRAAGTGELFF.

V gene TRBV28 combines with J gene TRBJ1-3; 7 nucleotides match TRBD1. Trimming at V came to 4 bases and at J to 8 bases, leaving 8 bases not matched to a gene. The germline gives CDR1 MDHEN, CDR2 SYDVKM. CDR3 length: 14 amino acids. The CDR3 loop is CASSSGGGSYTIYF. In nucleotides, the CDR3 is TGTGCCAGCAGTTCTGGAGGGGGCAGCTACACCATATATTTT.

This chain connects TRBV27 to TRBJ1-5; D is uncertain. There are 12 residues in the CDR3. Germline CDR1 and CDR2: MNHEY and SMNVEV (reference sequence). V dropped 5 bases and J dropped 6 bases, with 8 bases sitting between them. CDR3 in DNA: TGTGCCAGCAGTGGAGAGGGTCAGCCCCAGCATTTT. This gives the protein CASSGEGQPQHF.

The rearrangement links TRBV2 to TRBJ1-2, with D tentatively TRBD1 (6 bases). V dropped 0 bases and J dropped 8 bases, with 16 bases sitting between them. The V gene's germline CDR1 is SNHLY and CDR2 FYNNEI. There are 15 residues in the CDR3. The CDR3 is CASSEALGQGKGYTF. The CDR3 region has the DNA TGTGCCAGCAGTGAAGCGTTAGGGCAGGGGAAAGGCTACACCTTC.